Listed here are 14 T cell receptor beta chains from one sample, sequenced in a study of blood T cell repertoires in COVID-19 (dated by TCRdb to 2018 to 2021). Libraries came from the immunoSEQ multiplex PCR assay. This is the immuneACCESS table as TCRdb keeps it, with only in-frame sequences that have V and J called. A part of the clones is gone; compared with another copy, unresolved V genes explain less than half, and the rest is unexplained. The sample table holds more than 65,000 clones, of which 82% were seen once. About 9.8% of the sample goes to the ten largest clones. Sample: peripheral blood. These receptors all come from a woman of 80 years or more with acute or convalescent COVID-19.

V and J are TRBV9 and TRBJ2-7; 8 nucleotides line up with TRBD2. Germline V CDR1 and CDR2: SGDLS, YYNGEE. The CDR3 covers 14 residues. The trim removed 1 base at V and 5 bases at J, leaving 5 bases unmatched. CDR3 region: CASSVRSGGDEQYF. The CDR3 nucleotides read TGTGCCAGCAGCGTAAGGAGCGGGGGTGACGAGCAGTACTTC.

V is TRBV6-6 and J is TRBJ2-7, with TRBD1 matching 12 bases. The CDR3 totals 15 residues. Germline values: CDR1 MNHNY, CDR2 SVGAGI (reference sequence). V lost 3 bases and J lost 6; bases outside the gene matches: 6. The CDR3 protein is CASSYKGTGGSEQYF. The CDR3 bases are TGTGCCAGCAGTTATAAGGGGACAGGGGGCTCCGAGCAGTACTTC.

The table lists this clone with a count of one. The V call is TRBV3-1 (or the pseudogene TRBV3-2), the J call TRBJ2-3; tentatively, D is TRBD1 (5 bases). The CDR3 extends over 12 amino acids. Germline V gene lookup returns CDR1 LGHDT and CDR2 YNNKEL (reference sequence). Trimming took off 5 bases at V and 7 bases at J, with 10 bases between the two ends. The CDR3: CASSEQEHTQYF. The CDR3 nucleotides read TGTGCCAGCAGCGAACAGGAACATACGCAGTATTTT.

The J gene is TRBJ2-7, the V gene TRBV10-2, with a tentative D call TRBD2 (5 bases). Germline CDR1 and CDR2: WSHSY and SAAADI. The CDR3 covers 16 residues. The V gene lost 3 bases and the J gene lost 5 bases, with 20 bases spanning the gap. CDR3 protein: CASSEGGDQVLDEQYF. The CDR3 DNA is TGCGCCAGCAGTGAAGGAGGCGATCAGGTTCTTGACGAGCAGTACTTC.

The rearrangement uses TRBV9 and TRBJ1-2; D call uncertain. This CDR3 is built from 13 residues. The V end was cut by 3 bases, the J end by 5 bases, with 11 bases between. Germline V gene data show CDR1 as SGDLS and CDR2 as YYNGEE. In nucleotides, the CDR3 is TGTGCCAGCAGCGACACAGACGTTTATGGCTACACCTTC. Its protein product is CASSDTDVYGYTF.

This clone was recorded once. V gene TRBV2 combines with J gene TRBJ2-7; D is undetermined. The CDR3 is 11 amino acids. Germline values: CDR1 SNHLY, CDR2 FYNNEI. V shed 2 bases and J shed 3 bases, with 2 bases lying between them. Here the CDR3 DNA reads TGTGCCAGCAGTGAATACTACGAGCAGTACTTC. Translated: CASSEYYEQYF. Based on the CDR3 plus reference TRBV2 and TRBJ2-7, the full variable domain is EPEVTQTPSHQVTQMGQEVILRCVPISNHLYFYWYRQILGQKVEFLVSFYNNEISEKSEIFDDQFSVERPDGSNFTLKIRSTKLEDSAMYFCASSEYYEQYFGPGTRLTVT.

The rearrangement links TRBV6-5 to TRBJ1-2; 11 nucleotides align to TRBD1. The CDR3 consists of 14 residues. Germline lookup yields CDR1 MNHEY and CDR2 SVGAGI. The V segment lost 6 bases and the J segment 4 bases; nucleotides outside the gene matches: 4. Here the CDR3 reads CASRGTGGSYGYTF. CDR3 nucleotide sequence: TGTGCCAGCAGGGGGACAGGGGGTTCCTATGGCTACACCTTC.

This chain connects TRBV24-1 to TRBJ2-5, with 9 nucleotides matching TRBD1. This CDR3 region has 15 residues. V was pared by 3 bases and J by 4 bases, with 5 bases of the junction left unmatched. Germline V CDR1 and CDR2: KGHDR, SFDVKD. The CDR3 region is CATSDGGQGGETQYF. DNA of the CDR3: TGTGCCACCAGTGATGGGGGACAGGGAGGAGAGACCCAGTACTTC.

The CDR3 bases are TGTGCCAGCAGCTTCGGGGATAATCGTGAGGAAAAACTGTTTTTT. This gives the protein CASSFGDNREEKLFF. The chain uses TRBV7-9 and TRBJ1-4; D call uncertain. V was shortened by 3 bases and J by 8 bases, with 16 bases between the two germline ends. CDR1 is SEHNR and CDR2 is FQNEAQ in the germline V gene (reference sequence). CDR3 length: 15 amino acids. The whole variable domain, filled in from reference TRBV7-9 and TRBJ1-4, reads DTGVSQNPRHKITKRGQNVTFRCDPISEHNRLYWYRQTLGQGPEFLTYFQNEAQLEKSRLLSDRFSAERPKGSFSTLEIQRTEQGDSAMYLCASSFGDNREEKLFFGSGTQLSVL.

The chain employs TRBV3-1 (or the pseudogene TRBV3-2) and TRBJ1-5; D is ambiguous. V gave up 4 bases and J gave up 2 bases, with 12 bases separating them. The CDR3 loop spans 15 amino acids. CDR1 and CDR2 (germline): LGHDT, YNNKEL (reference sequence). Here the CDR3 reads CASSPTRGGNQPQHF. As DNA, the CDR3 is TGTGCCAGCAGCCCGACACGGGGTGGCAATCAGCCCCAGCATTTT.

V gene TRBV4-1 combines with J gene TRBJ2-2, with TRBD1 matching over 7 bases. Per the germline V gene, CDR1 is MGHRA and CDR2 is YSYEKL. V shed 3 bases and J 6 bases; nucleotides not matched to a gene: 7. The CDR3 totals 15 residues. The DNA of the CDR3 is TGCGCCAGCAGCCATGTTAACCAGGGGGCCGGGGAGCTGTTTTTT. It codes for CASSHVNQGAGELFF.

The count of this clone is one. Written as DNA, the CDR3 is TGTGCCACCAGCAGAGACGGGGACAGCTCCTACGAGCAGTACTTC. Translation gives CATSRDGDSSYEQYF. The chain couples TRBV15 to TRBJ2-7; 7 bases fit TRBD1. Germline assignment: CDR1 LNHNV and CDR2 YYDKDF (reference sequence). The V gene end was trimmed by 0 bases and the J gene end by 0 bases; junction bases not matched to a gene: 2. The CDR3 covers 15 residues.

The chain has TRBV11-3 and TRBJ2-3; TRBD1 agrees at 7 bases. Looked up from germline, CDR1 is SGHNT and CDR2 is YENEEA. V lost 6 bases and J lost 1; bases outside the gene matches: 10. There are 16 residues in the CDR3. The CDR3 nucleotides are TGTGCCAGCAGTATTTCCCAGGGGGTCGGCACAGATACGCAGTATTTT. This translates into CASSISQGVGTDTQYF. Using reference TRBV11-3 and TRBJ2-3 for the parts outside the CDR3, the full variable domain is EAGVVQSPRYKIIEKKQPVAFWCNPISGHNTLYWYLQNLGQGPELLIRYENEEAVDDSQLPKDRFSAERLKGVDSTLKIQPAELGDSAVYLCASSISQGVGTDTQYFGPGTRLTVL.

The rearrangement joins TRBV29-1 to TRBJ1-2, with D perhaps TRBD1 (5 bases). There are 12 residues in the CDR3. CDR1 is SQVTM, CDR2 ANQGSEA, per germline. Trimming took off 2 bases at V and 2 bases at J, with 6 bases between the two ends. In DNA form, the CDR3 reads TGCAGCGTTGAATGGGGCAACTATGGCTACACCTTC. It is translated as CSVEWGNYGYTF.